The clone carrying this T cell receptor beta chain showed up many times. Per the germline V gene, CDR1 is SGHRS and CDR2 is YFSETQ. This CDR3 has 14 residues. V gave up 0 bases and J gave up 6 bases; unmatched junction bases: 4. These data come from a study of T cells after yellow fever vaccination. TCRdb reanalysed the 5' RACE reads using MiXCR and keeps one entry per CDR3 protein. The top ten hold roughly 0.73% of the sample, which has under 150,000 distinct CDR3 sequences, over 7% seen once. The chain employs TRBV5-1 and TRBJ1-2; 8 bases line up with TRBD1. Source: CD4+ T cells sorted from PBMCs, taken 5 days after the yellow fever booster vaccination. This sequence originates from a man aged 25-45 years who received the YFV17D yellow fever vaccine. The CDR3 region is CASSLGQGADGYTF. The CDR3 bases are TGCGCCAGCAGCTTGGGCCAGGGGGCTGATGGCTACACCTTC.